This TCR beta chain was retrieved from a study of post-analysis software for immune sequencing data. The TCR beta cDNA libraries contained unique molecular identifiers. One entry per CDR3 protein results from TCRdb running MiXCR on the PCR reads. In the table there are some 890,000 distinct CDR3 sequences, under 70% of which are singletons. This clonotype has only a few counts. Its specificity is unknown. General study findings and limits: Strong same-batch co-clustering of samples appeared with F measure clustering. Four or five TRBV segments occurring more often in patients than controls included TRBV5-6, TRBV5-1 and TRBV20-1. Compared against controls, patients with multiple sclerosis displayed significantly lower normalized Chao1 diversity.

The CDR3 covers 14 residues. V dropped 7 bases and J dropped 5; count of bases not matched to a gene: 13. Germline V CDR1 and CDR2: SQVTM, ANQGSEA. The chain recombines TRBV29-1 with TRBJ1-1; 7 nucleotides align to TRBD1. This TCR was sampled from a girl under 18 with multiple sclerosis. Sequenced sample: blood. The CDR3 region is CSARNEGALTEAFF. CDR3 DNA sequence: TGCAGCGCCCGTAATGAGGGGGCGCTTACTGAAGCTTTCTTT.